This T cell receptor (beta chain) originates from a study of response to subunit inactivated influenza vaccine. This clonotype appeared many times. Its specificity is not known. The study, taken as a whole, reports: New T cells are recruited in small numbers by each seasonal influenza vaccination, according to the authors' suggestion.

TCRdb independently ran MiXCR on the RT-PCR reads; one entry per CDR3 protein. The table lists about 780,000 distinct CDR3 sequences, around 18% of them singletons. The CDR3 extends over 15 amino acids. Germline V gene sequence: CDR1 MRHNA, CDR2 SNTAGT. V shed 6 bases and J 1 base; nucleotides not matched to a gene: 3. The clonotype originates from a middle-aged man who received an inactivated influenza vaccine. Sample: PBMCs from blood, taken around 5 days after vaccination. J is TRBJ2-2 and V is TRBV6-4; 9 bases align to TRBD1. The DNA of the CDR3 is TGTGCCAGCAGCGAGGGACAGGGGAACACCGGGGAGCTGTTTTTT. It specifies CASSEGQGNTGELFF.